The 32 T cell receptor beta chains given below trace back to one sample, sequenced in a study of blood T cell repertoires in COVID-19. Measured with immunoSEQ multiplex PCR; TCRdb has only the in-frame clones, and not every one. This sample has more than 40,000 clones, with approximately 84% found just once. The material sequenced was peripheral blood. Every receptor here comes from a man aged 45-65 years with acute or convalescent COVID-19.

The chain couples TRBV28 to TRBJ2-3, with TRBD1 as a possible D gene (6 bases). Trimming shortened V by 6 bases and J by 1 base, and 11 bases separated the two germline ends. CDR3 size: 14 residues. Germline V CDR1 and CDR2: MDHEN, SYDVKM. The CDR3 sequence is CASSTGPRTDTQYF. CDR3 in DNA: TGTGCCAGCAGCACAGGGCCCCGCACAGATACGCAGTATTTT.

The V gene is TRBV28, the J gene TRBJ1-4, with 7 bases lining up with TRBD1. CDR3 length: 14 amino acids. The V and J ends lost 6 bases and 5 bases, in that order; junction bases with no gene match: 6. Looked up from germline, CDR1 is MDHEN and CDR2 is SYDVKM. The CDR3 loop reads CASRYDRVNEKLFF. CDR3 sequence (DNA): TGTGCCAGCAGATACGACAGGGTCAATGAAAAACTGTTTTTT.

This clone was counted a few times. The rearrangement joins TRBV19 to TRBJ1-6; 7 bases are shared with TRBD1. This CDR3 spans 13 amino acids. V dropped 8 bases and J dropped 8; count of bases not matched to a gene: 6. Germline assignment: CDR1 LNHDA and CDR2 SQIVND (reference sequence). CDR3 DNA: TGTGCCAGTGTACAGGGGCGTTATTCACCCCTCCACTTT. Its translation is CASVQGRYSPLHF.

The DNA of the CDR3 is TGCGCCAGCAGCTTGCTGCAGGAGACCCAGTACTTC. Translation gives CASSLLQETQYF. J is TRBJ2-5 and V is TRBV5-1; D unresolved. This CDR3 comprises 12 residues. CDR1 is SGHRS and CDR2 is YFSETQ in the germline V gene. The V end lost 1 base, the J end lost 5 bases, and 6 bases lay between the germline ends.

This clone has only a few counts. The CDR3 DNA sequence: TGTGCCAGCAGTGAAGGTCACAGGGGGCAATACGAGCAGTACTTC. Translation gives CASSEGHRGQYEQYF. The chain carries TRBV2 and TRBJ2-7; 9 positions agree with TRBD1. Per germline, CDR1 SNHLY and CDR2 FYNNEI. CDR3 size: 15 residues. V was clipped by 1 base and J by 4 bases; unmatched bases: 5.

The genes are TRBV3-1 (or the pseudogene TRBV3-2) and TRBJ1-1; tentative D call: TRBD1 (5 bases). Trimming pared 4 bases from V and 2 bases from J, leaving 8 bases between. Germline-derived CDR1 and CDR2 are LGHDT and YNNKEL (reference sequence). CDR3 length: 13 residues. DNA of the CDR3: TGTGCCAGCAGCCCTGGACACAACACTGAAGCTTTCTTT. Amino acid sequence: CASSPGHNTEAFF.

The V call is TRBV3-1 (or the pseudogene TRBV3-2), the J call TRBJ2-7; unclear D gene. Per germline, CDR1 LGHDT and CDR2 YNNKEL (reference sequence). V was cut by 3 bases and J by 2 bases, with 8 bases left in between. The CDR3 extends over 13 amino acids. CDR3 in DNA: TGTGCCAGCAGCCAGGGCACCCCCTACGAGCAGTACTTC. Translation gives CASSQGTPYEQYF.

The chain's CDR3 is CATSGEWTGNPRDTEAFF. The CDR3 nucleotides read TGTGCCACCAGCGGGGAATGGACAGGGAACCCTCGGGACACTGAAGCTTTCTTT. The V call is TRBV15, the J call TRBJ1-1; 8 bases fit TRBD1. V lost 5 bases, J lost 3 bases, and 17 bases stayed unmatched. CDR3 length: 18 amino acids. Looked up from germline, CDR1 is LNHNV and CDR2 is YYDKDF (reference sequence).

This clone was recorded only once. This chain uses TRBV5-1 with TRBJ1-2; 11 bases map to TRBD1. This CDR3 comprises 15 residues. V shed 3 bases, J shed 3 bases, and the junction held 4 bases outside the gene matches. From germline, CDR1 is SGHRS and CDR2 YFSETQ. CDR3 DNA sequence: TGCGCCAGCAGCTCCGGGACAGGGGGTCACTATGGCTACACCTTC. Residues: CASSSGTGGHYGYTF.

The CDR3 bases are TGTGCCAGCAGCTTGAAGGGGGCTGGGGAGACCCAGTACTTC. Translating it yields CASSLKGAGETQYF. The rearrangement joins TRBV5-6 to TRBJ2-5, with TRBD1 identical over 7 bases. CDR1 and CDR2 from the germline V gene are SGHDT and YYEEEE. The CDR3 is 14 amino acids. The ends lost 1 base at V and 5 bases at J; junction bases unmatched: 5.

V and J are TRBV19 and TRBJ2-7; D perhaps matches TRBD2 (6 bases). CDR1 LNHDA and CDR2 SQIVND come from the germline V gene (reference sequence). V shed 4 bases and J shed 3 bases, with 13 bases lying between them. This CDR3 is 14 amino acids long. CDR3 region: CASSRGVRDYEQYF. The CDR3, as DNA: TGTGCCAGTAGTAGGGGGGTCAGAGACTACGAGCAGTACTTC.

The V gene is TRBV19, the J gene TRBJ2-3, with 10 positions matching TRBD2. The CDR3 is 16 residues long. With V trimmed by 5 bases and J by 4 bases, 9 bases remained unmatched. The germline V gene encodes CDR1 LNHDA and CDR2 SQIVND (reference sequence). CDR3 coding DNA: TGTGCCAGTAGTCCTTTATCTAGCGGGAGTCCAGATACGCAGTATTTT. This translates into CASSPLSSGSPDTQYF.

V gene TRBV7-9 combines with J gene TRBJ1-2; 7 nucleotides line up with TRBD1. Looked up from germline, CDR1 is SEHNR and CDR2 is FQNEAQ (reference sequence). The V and J ends lost 2 bases and 8 bases, in that order; junction bases with no gene match: 2. The CDR3 contains 12 residues. The CDR3 region has the DNA TGTGCCAGCAGCTTAAGGGGGCGCGGCTACACCTTC. It yields the protein CASSLRGRGYTF.

The V call is TRBV24-1, the J call TRBJ2-2, with 14 bases fitting TRBD2. The CDR3 spans 18 residues. With 0 bases clipped from V and 6 bases from J, the junction kept 5 bases outside the gene matches. Germline V gene lookup returns CDR1 KGHDR and CDR2 SFDVKD. This chain's CDR3 is CATSDLVGLAGVPGELFF. Written as DNA, the CDR3 is TGTGCCACCAGTGATTTGGTGGGACTAGCGGGAGTTCCCGGGGAGCTGTTTTTT.

The V gene is TRBV2, the J gene TRBJ1-4; 9 bases match TRBD1. Losses at the gene ends were 5 bases for V and 10 bases for J; bases not matched to a gene: 8. This CDR3 region has 14 residues. The germline V gene has CDR1 SNHLY and CDR2 FYNNEI. The CDR3 nucleotides are TGTGCCAGCAGTAACGACAGGGGGGTGGGAAAACTGTTTTTT. Its protein product is CASSNDRGVGKLFF.

The V call is TRBV5-1, the J call TRBJ2-7, with 10 bases identical to TRBD2. The V gene end was trimmed by 0 bases and the J gene end by 0 bases; junction bases not matched to a gene: 6. Germline CDR1 SGHRS, CDR2 YFSETQ. The CDR3 contains 17 residues. CDR3 bases: TGCGCCAGCAGCTTGGGCCCTCCTAGCGGGAGCTCCTACGAGCAGTACTTC. Its translation: CASSLGPPSGSSYEQYF.

The chain joins TRBV28 to TRBJ2-5; weak D call: TRBD1 (7 bases). V shed 2 bases and J shed 5 bases, with 18 bases lying between them. From germline, CDR1 is MDHEN and CDR2 SYDVKM. The CDR3 length is 16 residues. The CDR3 sequence: CASSLSFRGARETQYF. The CDR3 region has the DNA TGTGCCAGCAGTTTAAGCTTCAGGGGGGCCCGGGAGACCCAGTACTTC. The full variable domain, with the rest looked up from reference TRBV28 and TRBJ2-5, is DVKVTQSSRYLVKRTGEKVFLECVQDMDHENMFWYRQDPGLGLRLIYFSYDVKMKEKGDIPEGYSVSREKKERFSLILESASTNQTSMYLCASSLSFRGARETQYFGPGTRLLVL.

The sample holds a few counts of this clone. This chain joins TRBV4-2 and TRBJ1-5; D is unresolved. The V gene's germline CDR1 is LGHNA and CDR2 YNFKEQ. V was pared by 0 bases and J by 7 bases, with 19 bases between. This CDR3 has 17 amino acids. The CDR3 region has the DNA TGTGCCAGCAGCCAAGATCTCGGGGTAGGGTTGGACCAGCCCCAGCATTTT. Residues: CASSQDLGVGLDQPQHF.

The chain is built from TRBV2 and TRBJ1-4; 10 nucleotides agree with TRBD1. Germline CDR1 is SNHLY and CDR2 is FYNNEI. The CDR3 sequence is 14 residues long. V was pared by 8 bases and J by 7 bases, with 7 bases of the junction left unmatched. The CDR3 loop reads CASDPTGGTEKLFF. The CDR3 DNA reads as TGTGCCAGCGACCCGACAGGGGGCACTGAAAAACTGTTTTTT.

The chain links TRBV9 to TRBJ2-7; tentative D call: TRBD2 (6 bases). Germline V gene sequence: CDR1 SGDLS, CDR2 YYNGEE. The CDR3 length is 12 residues. V was cut by 2 bases and J by 6 bases, with 9 bases left in between. The CDR3 loop is CASSVTGGEQYF. The CDR3 nucleotides are TGTGCCAGCAGCGTTACCGGGGGCGAGCAGTACTTC.

The chain is built from TRBV30 and TRBJ2-5; 9 nucleotides line up with TRBD2. The CDR3 loop spans 14 amino acids. Germline assignment: CDR1 GTSNPN and CDR2 SVGIG (reference sequence). V lost 4 bases and J lost 5; bases outside the gene matches: 8. The CDR3 DNA is TGTGCCTGGAACCGAGGCGGGGGGGCGGAGACCCAGTACTTC. Protein: CAWNRGGGAETQYF.

This chain links TRBV5-1 with TRBJ1-2; possible D gene TRBD1, 6 bases. This CDR3 is built from 14 residues. V lost 4 bases to trimming and J lost 3 bases, with 13 bases between them. CDR1 and CDR2 (germline): SGHRS, YFSETQ. The CDR3 sequence is CASSVNRVDYGYTF. The CDR3 DNA follows: TGCGCCAGCAGCGTAAACAGGGTGGACTATGGCTACACCTTC.

The rearrangement uses TRBV7-9 and TRBJ2-7, with 7 bases aligning to TRBD2. The CDR3 covers 13 residues. Germline V gene data show CDR1 as SEHNR and CDR2 as FQNEAQ (reference sequence). V shed 8 bases, J shed 2 bases, and the junction held 6 bases outside the gene matches. The CDR3 nucleotides are TGTGCCAGCGGGGAGGGGTCGACCTACGAGCAGTACTTC. Its translation: CASGEGSTYEQYF. Using reference TRBV7-9 and TRBJ2-7 for the parts outside the CDR3, the full variable domain is DTGVSQNPRHKITKRGQNVTFRCDPISEHNRLYWYRQTLGQGPEFLTYFQNEAQLEKSRLLSDRFSAERPKGSFSTLEIQRTEQGDSAMYLCASGEGSTYEQYFGPGTRLTVT.

The genes are TRBV3-1 (or the pseudogene TRBV3-2) and TRBJ2-1; TRBD2 agrees at 14 bases. CDR1 LGHDT and CDR2 YNNKEL come from the germline V gene (reference sequence). The length of the CDR3 is 18 residues. The V segment lost 4 bases and the J segment 0 bases; nucleotides outside the gene matches: 5. The CDR3 DNA reads TGTGCCAGCAGCCTCGGACTAGCGGGGGGTAGCTCCTACAATGAGCAGTTCTTC. Its protein product is CASSLGLAGGSSYNEQFF.

The chain links TRBV5-5 to TRBJ1-5; no clear D gene. V lost 1 base and J 4 bases, leaving 12 bases between the germline ends. Germline assignment: CDR1 SGHKS and CDR2 YYEKEE (reference sequence). The CDR3 has 15 amino acids. This chain's CDR3 is CASSLSFAENQPQHF. DNA of the CDR3: TGTGCCAGCAGCTTGAGTTTTGCGGAAAATCAGCCCCAGCATTTT.

This rearrangement joins TRBV11-2 to TRBJ2-7; TRBD2 matches at 14 bases. The CDR3 has 16 residues. Germline V gene lookup returns CDR1 SGHAT and CDR2 FQNNGV. V lost 4 bases and J lost 6; bases outside the gene matches: 8. The CDR3 sequence: CASSSSPGTSGSEQYF. The CDR3 nucleotides read TGTGCCAGCAGCTCCAGCCCCGGGACTAGCGGGAGCGAGCAGTACTTC. The full variable domain, completed using reference TRBV11-2 and TRBJ2-7, is EAGVAQSPRYKIIEKRQSVAFWCNPISGHATLYWYQQILGQGPKLLIQFQNNGVVDDSQLPKDRFSAERLKGVDSTLKIQPAKLEDSAVYLCASSSSPGTSGSEQYFGPGTRLTVT.

The chain links TRBV15 to TRBJ1-1, with 10 nucleotides matching TRBD1. Trimming removed 3 bases from V and 3 bases from J; junction bases left unmatched: 1. CDR1 and CDR2 from the germline V gene are LNHNV and YYDKDF (reference sequence). This CDR3 spans 14 amino acids. CDR3 sequence (DNA): TGTGCCACCAGCAGGGGGACAGGGGACACTGAAGCTTTCTTT. It is translated as CATSRGTGDTEAFF.

This clone has just one count. The chain carries TRBV6-1 and TRBJ1-5, with D unclear. The CDR3 extends over 16 amino acids. The germline V gene has CDR1 MNHNS and CDR2 SASEGT. V lost 2 bases, J lost 4 bases, and 15 bases lay in between. Written as DNA, the CDR3 is TGTGCCAGCAGTGAACAGGTCGGCACCATGAATCAGCCCCAGCATTTT. The encoded protein is CASSEQVGTMNQPQHF.

This clone appeared once. J is TRBJ1-2 and V is TRBV19; D gene uncertain. V was cut by 1 base and J by 8 bases, with 14 bases left in between. Per germline, CDR1 LNHDA and CDR2 SQIVND (reference sequence). This CDR3 is built from 14 residues. Here the CDR3 reads CASSIVPPGGGYTF. CDR3 bases: TGTGCCAGTAGTATAGTTCCCCCCGGAGGAGGCTACACCTTC.

The chain couples TRBV6-6 to TRBJ2-7; TRBD1 matches at 7 bases. The germline V gene encodes CDR1 MNHNY and CDR2 SVGAGI (reference sequence). The CDR3 is made up of 15 amino acids. V gave up 5 bases and J gave up 2 bases; unmatched junction bases: 9. The CDR3 here is CASSPHRGSAYEQYF. For the CDR3, the DNA is TGTGCCAGCAGTCCGCACAGGGGTAGCGCCTACGAGCAGTACTTC.

This sequence joins TRBV7-2 and TRBJ1-1; 7 bases map to TRBD1. CDR3 size: 14 residues. V was clipped by 5 bases and J by 2 bases; unmatched bases: 5. From germline, CDR1 is SGHTA and CDR2 FQGNSA. CDR3 bases: TGTGCCAGCAGCACCAGACAGGGAAACACTGAAGCTTTCTTT. Protein sequence: CASSTRQGNTEAFF.

This chain joins TRBV5-1 and TRBJ1-1; TRBD1 agrees at 10 bases. The CDR3 contains 14 residues. The J segment lost 11 bases and the V segment lost 2 bases, leaving 9 bases of the junction unmatched. Germline CDR1 SGHRS, CDR2 YFSETQ. DNA for the CDR3: TGCGCCAGCAGCTTTCAGGGACAGGGGTCAGAGGCTTTCTTT. It specifies CASSFQGQGSEAFF.